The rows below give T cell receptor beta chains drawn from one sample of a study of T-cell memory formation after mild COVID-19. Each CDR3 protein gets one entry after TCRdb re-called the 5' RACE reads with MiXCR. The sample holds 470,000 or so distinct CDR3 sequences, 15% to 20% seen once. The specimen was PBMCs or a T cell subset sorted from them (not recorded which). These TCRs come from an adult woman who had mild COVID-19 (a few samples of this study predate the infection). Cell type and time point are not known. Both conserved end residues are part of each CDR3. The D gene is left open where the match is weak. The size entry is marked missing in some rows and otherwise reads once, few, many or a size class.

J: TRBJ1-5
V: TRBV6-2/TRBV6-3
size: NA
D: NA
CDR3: CASSKGRALRSQPQHF
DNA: TGTGCCAGCAGCAAAGGACGGGCCTTGAGGAGTCAGCCCCAGCATTTT

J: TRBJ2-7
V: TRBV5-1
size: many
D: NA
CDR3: CASSSLGNSYEQYF
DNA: TGCGCCAGCAGCTCTTTGGGAAACTCCTACGAGCAGTACTTC

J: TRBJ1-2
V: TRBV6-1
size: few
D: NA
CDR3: CASSEGYGYTF
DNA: TGTGCCAGCAGTGAAGGGTATGGCTACACCTTC

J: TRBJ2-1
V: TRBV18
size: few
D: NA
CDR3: CASSPQRYASEQFF
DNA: TGTGCCAGCTCACCCCAGAGGTACGCAAGTGAGCAGTTCTTC

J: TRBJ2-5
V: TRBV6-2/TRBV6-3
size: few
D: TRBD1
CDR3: CASRLTGTETQYF
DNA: TGTGCCAGCAGATTGACAGGGACCGAGACCCAGTACTTC

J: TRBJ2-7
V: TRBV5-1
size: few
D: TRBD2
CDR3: CASSGESGSSYEQYF
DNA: TGCGCCAGCAGCGGAGAAAGCGGGAGTAGCTACGAGCAGTACTTC

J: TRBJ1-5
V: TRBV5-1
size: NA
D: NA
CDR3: CASSPSVGVQPQHF
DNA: TGCGCCAGCAGCCCCTCAGTCGGGGTTCAGCCCCAGCATTTT

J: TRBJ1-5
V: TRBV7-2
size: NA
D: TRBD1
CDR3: CASSFLPGTGKLGNQPQHF
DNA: TGTGCCAGCAGCTTTCTTCCCGGGACAGGGAAACTTGGCAATCAGCCCCAGCATTTT

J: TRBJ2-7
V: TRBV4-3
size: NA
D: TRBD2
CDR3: CASSQGTGLAGGPHEQYF
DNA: TGCGCCAGCAGCCAGGGGACGGGACTAGCGGGAGGGCCCCACGAGCAGTACTTC

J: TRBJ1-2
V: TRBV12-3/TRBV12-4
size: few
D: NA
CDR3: CASSGDFGRHYGYTF
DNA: TGTGCCAGCAGCGGGGACTTCGGAAGGCACTATGGCTACACCTTC

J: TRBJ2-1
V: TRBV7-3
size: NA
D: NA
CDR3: CASKKDSSYNEQFF
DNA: TGTGCCAGCAAAAAGGACAGCTCCTACAATGAGCAGTTCTTC

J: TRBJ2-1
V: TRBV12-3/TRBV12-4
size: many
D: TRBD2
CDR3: CASSFLSAGGHNEQFF
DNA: TGTGCCAGCAGTTTTCTTTCGGCGGGGGGACACAATGAGCAGTTCTTC

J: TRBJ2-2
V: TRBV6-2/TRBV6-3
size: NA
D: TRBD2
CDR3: CASTKWFELAGVPGELFF
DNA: TGTGCCAGCACCAAGTGGTTTGAACTAGCGGGAGTACCCGGGGAGCTGTTTTTT

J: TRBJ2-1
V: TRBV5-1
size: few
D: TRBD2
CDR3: CASSLTGGPVNEQFF
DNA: TGCGCCAGCAGCTTGACGGGGGGGCCAGTCAATGAGCAGTTCTTC

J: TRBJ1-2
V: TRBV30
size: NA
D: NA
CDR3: CAWSVIATYGYTF
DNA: TGTGCCTGGAGTGTAATAGCTACTTATGGCTACACCTTC

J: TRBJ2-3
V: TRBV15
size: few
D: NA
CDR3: CATSSPRDTQYF
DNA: TGTGCCACCAGCAGTCCAAGGGATACGCAGTATTTT

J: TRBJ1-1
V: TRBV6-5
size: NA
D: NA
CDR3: CASSYGALDEAFF
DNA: TGTGCCAGCAGTTACGGCGCTTTGGATGAGGCTTTCTTT

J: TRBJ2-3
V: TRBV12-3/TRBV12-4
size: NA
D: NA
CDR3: CASSLSARTDTQYF
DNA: TGTGCCAGCAGTCTCTCTGCACGCACAGATACGCAGTATTTT

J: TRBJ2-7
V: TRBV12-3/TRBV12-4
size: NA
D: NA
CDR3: CASSRPGTLVGPYEQYF
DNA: TGTGCCAGCAGCCGCCCGGGGACACTAGTAGGGCCCTACGAGCAGTACTTC

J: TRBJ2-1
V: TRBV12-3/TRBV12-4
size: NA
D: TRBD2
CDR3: CASSPGTSEFF
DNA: TGTGCCAGCAGTCCCGGGACTAGCGAGTTCTTC

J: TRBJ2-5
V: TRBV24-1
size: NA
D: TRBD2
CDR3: CATSGTSGRPYQETQYF
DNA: TGTGCCACCAGTGGGACTAGCGGGAGGCCGTACCAAGAGACCCAGTACTTC

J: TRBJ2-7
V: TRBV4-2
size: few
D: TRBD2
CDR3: CASSQDGVAGTYEQYF
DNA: TGTGCCAGCAGCCAAGATGGGGTAGCGGGTACCTACGAGCAGTACTTC

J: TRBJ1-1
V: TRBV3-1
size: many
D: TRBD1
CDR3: CASSPLGQGGTEAFF
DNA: TGTGCCAGCAGCCCCTTGGGACAGGGGGGCACTGAAGCTTTCTTT

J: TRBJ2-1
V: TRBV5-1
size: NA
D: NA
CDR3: CASSLEQRSSSYNEQFF
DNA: TGCGCCAGCAGCTTAGAGCAGCGGTCGAGCTCCTACAATGAGCAGTTCTTC

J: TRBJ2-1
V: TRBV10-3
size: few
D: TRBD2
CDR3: CAISTLAGEKDNEQFF
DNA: TGTGCCATCAGTACTTTAGCGGGAGAAAAGGACAATGAGCAGTTCTTC

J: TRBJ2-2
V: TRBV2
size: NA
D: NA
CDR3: CASSDIGGELFF
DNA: TGTGCCAGCAGTGATATAGGGGGGGAGCTGTTTTTT

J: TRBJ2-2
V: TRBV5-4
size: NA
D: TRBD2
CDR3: CASSPVWVAGGPNTGELFF
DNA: TGTGCCAGCAGCCCCGTGTGGGTAGCGGGAGGGCCGAACACCGGGGAGCTGTTTTTT

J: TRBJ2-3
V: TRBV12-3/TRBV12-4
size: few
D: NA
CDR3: CASSFMRDTQYF
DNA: TGTGCCAGCAGTTTTATGCGCGATACGCAGTATTTT

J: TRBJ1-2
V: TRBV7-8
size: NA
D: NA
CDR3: CASSFLQENGYTF
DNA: TGTGCCAGCAGCTTCTTACAGGAGAATGGCTACACCTTC

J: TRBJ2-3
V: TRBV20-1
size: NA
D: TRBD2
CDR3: CSARVRTSGTDTQYF
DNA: TGCAGTGCTAGAGTTCGTACTAGCGGTACAGATACGCAGTATTTT

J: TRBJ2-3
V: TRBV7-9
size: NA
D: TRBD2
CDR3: CASSLVRGGPRTQYF
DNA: TGTGCCAGCAGCTTAGTGCGGGGGGGCCCTCGAACGCAGTATTTT

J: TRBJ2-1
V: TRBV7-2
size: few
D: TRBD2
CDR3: CASSPYSGSSYNEQFF
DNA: TGTGCCAGCAGCCCCTATAGCGGGAGCTCCTACAATGAGCAGTTCTTC

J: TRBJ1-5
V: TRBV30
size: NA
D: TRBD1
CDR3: CAWDRGLDQPQHF
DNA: TGTGCCTGGGACAGGGGTCTGGATCAGCCCCAGCATTTT

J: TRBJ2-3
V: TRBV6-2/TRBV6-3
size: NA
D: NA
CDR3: CASSPGQTDTQYF
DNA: TGTGCCAGCAGCCCCGGACAGACAGATACGCAGTATTTT